This is a list of T cell receptor beta chains from one sample in a study of T cell repertoires in cytomegalovirus infection. TCRdb fed the reads into MiXCR, producing one record per CDR3 protein. The sample shows a few hundred thousand distinct CDR3 sequences, approximately 40% of them seen only once. No antigen has been identified for these receptors. This sample comprised cultured PBMCs, obtained from culture after CMV antigen stimulation. Source of these receptors: a human donor in good health (CMV status not recorded). Some clones in this sample may be carry-over from other donors' samples. The CDR3 runs from the conserved cysteine through the conserved F or W. A D gene is named only where the DNA matches it firmly. Clone sizes are given selectively: once, few, many, or a class where the clone is expanded.

size	V	D	J	CDR3	DNA
NA	TRBV14	NA	TRBJ1-3	CASSQDIYTGNTIYF	TGTGCCAGCAGCCAAGATATCTACACTGGAAACACCATATATTTT
many	TRBV7-2	NA	TRBJ2-1	CASSLAVSGREQFF	TGTGCCAGCAGCTTAGCTGTTTCCGGGAGAGAGCAGTTCTTC
NA	TRBV7-2	NA	TRBJ1-4	CASSLGQSHSNEKLFF	TGTGCCAGCAGCTTAGGACAGTCTCACTCTAATGAAAAACTGTTTTTT
NA	TRBV5-8	NA	TRBJ2-7	CASSRGLSYEQYF	TGTGCCAGCAGCCGGGGACTGTCCTACGAGCAGTACTTC
NA	TRBV27	NA	TRBJ1-4	CASSPWGPQNEKLFF	TGTGCCAGCAGTCCCTGGGGGCCTCAGAATGAAAAACTGTTTTTT
NA	TRBV4-3	NA	TRBJ2-7	CASSQDLGTYEQYF	TGCGCCAGCAGCCAAGACTTGGGAACCTACGAGCAGTACTTC
few	TRBV4-1	NA	TRBJ2-5	CASSHTLVGQETQYF	TGCGCCAGCAGCCATACCTTAGTGGGACAAGAGACCCAGTACTTC
many	TRBV7-2	TRBD2	TRBJ2-5	CASSLALSGETQYF	TGTGCCAGCAGCTTAGCGCTTAGCGGGGAGACCCAGTACTTC
once	TRBV7-2	NA	TRBJ2-1	CASSLSGGPPFNEQFF	TGTGCCAGCAGCTTATCGGGCGGCCCCCCCTTCAATGAGCAGTTCTTC
NA	TRBV20-1	NA	TRBJ1-1	CSARDNPPGEAFF	TGCAGTGCTAGAGATAACCCCCCGGGTGAAGCTTTCTTT
NA	TRBV12-3/TRBV12-4	NA	TRBJ2-2	CASNSLTGGELFF	TGTGCCAGCAACTCGCTGACTGGTGGGGAGCTGTTTTTT
NA	TRBV12-3/TRBV12-4	NA	TRBJ2-1	CASRGLADNNEQFF	TGTGCCAGCAGGGGACTGGCGGATAACAATGAGCAGTTCTTC
few	TRBV5-1	NA	TRBJ1-4	CASSLWDKPEKLFF	TGCGCCAGCAGCTTGTGGGACAAACCTGAAAAACTGTTTTTT
NA	TRBV19	NA	TRBJ2-7	CASSIDIGNYEQYF	TGTGCCAGTAGTATAGATATCGGGAACTACGAGCAGTACTTC
NA	TRBV11-3	NA	TRBJ2-2	CASSLGLVNTGELFF	TGTGCCAGCAGCTTAGGTTTAGTGAACACCGGGGAGCTGTTTTTT
NA	TRBV20-1	NA	TRBJ2-7	CSARVTGSVSYEQYF	TGCAGTGCTAGAGTTACGGGGTCAGTATCCTATGAGCAGTACTTC
NA	TRBV7-6	NA	TRBJ1-6	CVSTRDTNNSPLHF	TGTGTCAGCACCAGGGACACCAATAATTCACCCCTCCACTTT
NA	TRBV7-9	TRBD2	TRBJ2-1	CASSLRGLAGYNEQFF	TGTGCCAGCAGCTTACGAGGACTAGCGGGGTACAATGAGCAGTTCTTC
NA	TRBV7-2	TRBD1	TRBJ1-1	CASSSGQGWTDAFF	TGTGCCAGCAGCTCTGGACAGGGCTGGACTGACGCTTTCTTT
NA	TRBV14	TRBD2	TRBJ2-1	CASSPWTSGRGDEQFF	TGTGCCAGCAGCCCTTGGACTAGCGGGAGAGGGGATGAGCAGTTCTTC
NA	TRBV6-6	TRBD1	TRBJ2-1	CASSRLGTGGPSGNEQFF	TGTGCCAGCAGTCGACTAGGGACAGGGGGGCCTTCGGGCAATGAGCAGTTCTTC
NA	TRBV7-2	NA	TRBJ2-5	CASSFDLNQETQYF	TGTGCCAGCAGCTTCGACTTAAATCAAGAGACCCAGTACTTC
few	TRBV7-9	TRBD1	TRBJ2-3	CASSLAGGAGTDTQYF	TGTGCCAGCAGCCTTGCAGGGGGCGCGGGCACAGATACGCAGTATTTT
NA	TRBV12-3/TRBV12-4	NA	TRBJ1-2	CASSFFQWVPNYGYTF	TGTGCCAGCAGCTTCTTTCAGTGGGTTCCTAACTATGGCTACACCTTC
NA	TRBV2	TRBD1	TRBJ2-1	CASSDGQGVDEQFF	TGTGCCAGCAGTGACGGACAGGGTGTCGATGAGCAGTTCTTC
few	TRBV7-2	TRBD2	TRBJ2-4	CASSSPLLAGVAKNIQYF	TGTGCCAGCAGCTCCCCACTACTAGCGGGGGTAGCCAAAAACATTCAGTACTTC